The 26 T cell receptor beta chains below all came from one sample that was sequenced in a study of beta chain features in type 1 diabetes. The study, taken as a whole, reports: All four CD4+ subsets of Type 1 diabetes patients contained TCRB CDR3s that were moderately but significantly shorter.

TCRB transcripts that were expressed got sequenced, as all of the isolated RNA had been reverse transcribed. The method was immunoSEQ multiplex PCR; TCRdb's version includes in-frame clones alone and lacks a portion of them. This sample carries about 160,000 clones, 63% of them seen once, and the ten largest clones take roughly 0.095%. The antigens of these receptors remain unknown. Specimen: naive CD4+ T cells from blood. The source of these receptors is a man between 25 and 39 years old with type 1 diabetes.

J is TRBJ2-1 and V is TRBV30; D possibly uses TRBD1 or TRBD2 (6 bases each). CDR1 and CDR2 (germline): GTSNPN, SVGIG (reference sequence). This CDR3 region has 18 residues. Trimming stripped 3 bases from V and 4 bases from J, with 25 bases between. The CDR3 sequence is CAWSVGLLSQDRYNEQFF. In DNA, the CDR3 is TGTGCCTGGAGCGTAGGACTACTTTCGCAAGACAGGTACAATGAGCAGTTCTTC.

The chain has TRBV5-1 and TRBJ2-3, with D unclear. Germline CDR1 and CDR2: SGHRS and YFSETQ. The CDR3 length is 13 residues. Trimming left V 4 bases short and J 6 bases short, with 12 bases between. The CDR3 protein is CASSGSRMDTQYF. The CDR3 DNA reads TGCGCCAGCAGCGGCTCTCGGATGGATACGCAGTATTTT.

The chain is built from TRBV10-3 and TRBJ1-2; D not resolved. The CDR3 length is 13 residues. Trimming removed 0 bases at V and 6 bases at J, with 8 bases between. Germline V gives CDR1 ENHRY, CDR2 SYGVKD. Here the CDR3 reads CAISESSIDGYTF. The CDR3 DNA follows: TGTGCCATCAGTGAGTCCAGTATTGATGGCTACACCTTC.

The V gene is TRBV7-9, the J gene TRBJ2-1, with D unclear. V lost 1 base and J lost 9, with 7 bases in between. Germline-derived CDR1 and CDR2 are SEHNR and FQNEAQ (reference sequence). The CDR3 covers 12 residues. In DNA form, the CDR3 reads TGTGCCAGCAGCTTAGGGTATGTTGAGCAGTTCTTC. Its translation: CASSLGYVEQFF.

The CDR3, as DNA: TGTGCCAGCAGCTTTGGTTCAGGGGCAGATACGCAGTATTTT. Protein: CASSFGSGADTQYF. This chain links TRBV7-9 with TRBJ2-3; D might be TRBD1 (6 bases). The ends were cut back, 3 bases at V and 4 bases at J, with 11 bases in the middle. This CDR3 spans 14 amino acids. Germline assignment: CDR1 SEHNR and CDR2 FQNEAQ (reference sequence). Complete variable domain (other parts from reference TRBV7-9 and TRBJ2-3): DTGVSQNPRHKITKRGQNVTFRCDPISEHNRLYWYRQTLGQGPEFLTYFQNEAQLEKSRLLSDRFSAERPKGSFSTLEIQRTEQGDSAMYLCASSFGSGADTQYFGPGTRLTVL.

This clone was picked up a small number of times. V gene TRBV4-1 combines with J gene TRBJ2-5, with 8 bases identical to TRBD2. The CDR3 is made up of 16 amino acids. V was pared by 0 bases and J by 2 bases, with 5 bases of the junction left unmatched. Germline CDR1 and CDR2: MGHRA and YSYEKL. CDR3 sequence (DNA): TGCGCCAGCAGCCAAGAAAAGCGGGGGAGGCAAGAGACCCAGTACTTC. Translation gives CASSQEKRGRQETQYF.

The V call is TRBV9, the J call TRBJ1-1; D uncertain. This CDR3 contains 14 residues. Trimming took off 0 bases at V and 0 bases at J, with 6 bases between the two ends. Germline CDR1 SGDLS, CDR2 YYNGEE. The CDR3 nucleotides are TGTGCCAGCAGCGTAGCACAGATGAACACTGAAGCTTTCTTT. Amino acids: CASSVAQMNTEAFF.

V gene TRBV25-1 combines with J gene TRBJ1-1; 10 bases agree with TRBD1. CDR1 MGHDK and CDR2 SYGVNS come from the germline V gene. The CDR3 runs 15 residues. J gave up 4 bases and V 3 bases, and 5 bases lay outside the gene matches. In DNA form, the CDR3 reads TGTGCCAGCAGTGATGGGACAGGGGAATCCACTGAAGCTTTCTTT. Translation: CASSDGTGESTEAFF.

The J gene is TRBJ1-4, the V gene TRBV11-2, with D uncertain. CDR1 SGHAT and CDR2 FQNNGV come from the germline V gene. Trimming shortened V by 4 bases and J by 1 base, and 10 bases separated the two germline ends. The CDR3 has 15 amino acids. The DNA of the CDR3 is TGTGCCAGCAGCTCTTCTCCGGGAACTAATGAAAAACTGTTTTTT. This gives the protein CASSSSPGTNEKLFF.

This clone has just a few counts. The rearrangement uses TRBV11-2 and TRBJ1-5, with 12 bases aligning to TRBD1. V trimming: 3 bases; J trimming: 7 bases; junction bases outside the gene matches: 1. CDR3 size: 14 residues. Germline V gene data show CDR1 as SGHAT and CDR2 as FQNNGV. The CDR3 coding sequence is TGTGCCAGCAGCTTCGGGACAGGGGGCCAGCCCCAGCATTTT. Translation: CASSFGTGGQPQHF.

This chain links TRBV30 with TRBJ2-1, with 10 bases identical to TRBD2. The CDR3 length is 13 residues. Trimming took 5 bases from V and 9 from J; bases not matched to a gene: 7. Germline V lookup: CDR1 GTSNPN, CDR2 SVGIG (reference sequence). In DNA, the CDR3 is TGTGCCTGGCAGGGACTAGCGATAAGTGAGCAGTTCTTC. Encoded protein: CAWQGLAISEQFF.

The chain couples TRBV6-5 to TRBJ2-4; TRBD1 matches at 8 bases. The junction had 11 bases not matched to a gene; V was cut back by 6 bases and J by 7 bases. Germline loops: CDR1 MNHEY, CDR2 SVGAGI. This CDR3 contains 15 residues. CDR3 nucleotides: TGTGCCAGCAGGGGTTTGACGGGACAGGCGAACATTCAGTACTTC. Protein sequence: CASRGLTGQANIQYF.

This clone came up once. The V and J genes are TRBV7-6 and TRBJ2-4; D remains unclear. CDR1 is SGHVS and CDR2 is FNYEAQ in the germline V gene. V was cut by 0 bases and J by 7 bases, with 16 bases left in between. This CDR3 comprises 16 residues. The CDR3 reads CASSLAPIRDRNIQYF. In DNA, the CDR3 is TGTGCCAGCAGCTTAGCCCCTATTAGGGATCGGAACATTCAGTACTTC.

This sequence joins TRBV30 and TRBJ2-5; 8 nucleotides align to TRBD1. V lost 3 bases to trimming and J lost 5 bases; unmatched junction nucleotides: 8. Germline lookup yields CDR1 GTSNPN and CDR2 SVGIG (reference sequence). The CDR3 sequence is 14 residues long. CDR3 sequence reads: CAWRKKTGDETQYF. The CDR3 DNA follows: TGTGCCTGGAGAAAAAAGACAGGGGACGAGACCCAGTACTTC.

The CDR3 nucleotides read TGTGCCACCTCACTAGCGGGTGTCTCCTACGAGCAGTACTTC. This codes for CATSLAGVSYEQYF. The V call is TRBV7-9, the J call TRBJ2-7, with 9 nucleotides matching TRBD2. CDR1 is SEHNR, CDR2 FQNEAQ, per germline (reference sequence). CDR3 length equals 14 residues. Unmatched junction bases numbered 7, after V lost 10 bases and J lost 0 bases. Full variable domain (rest looked up from reference TRBV7-9 and TRBJ2-7): DTGVSQNPRHKITKRGQNVTFRCDPISEHNRLYWYRQTLGQGPEFLTYFQNEAQLEKSRLLSDRFSAERPKGSFSTLEIQRTEQGDSAMYLCATSLAGVSYEQYFGPGTRLTVT.

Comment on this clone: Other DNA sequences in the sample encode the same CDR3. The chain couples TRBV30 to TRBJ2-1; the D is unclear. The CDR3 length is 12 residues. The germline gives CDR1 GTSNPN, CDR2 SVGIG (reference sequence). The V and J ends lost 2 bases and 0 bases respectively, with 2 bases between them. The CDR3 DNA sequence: TGTGCCTGGAGTCCCTCCTACAATGAGCAGTTCTTC. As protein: CAWSPSYNEQFF.

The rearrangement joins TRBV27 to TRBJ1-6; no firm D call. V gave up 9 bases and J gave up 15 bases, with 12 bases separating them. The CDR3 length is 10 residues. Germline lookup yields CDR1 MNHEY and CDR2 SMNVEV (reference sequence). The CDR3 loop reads CARGGSLLHF. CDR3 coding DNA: TGTGCCAGGGGAGGGAGCCTCCTCCACTTT.

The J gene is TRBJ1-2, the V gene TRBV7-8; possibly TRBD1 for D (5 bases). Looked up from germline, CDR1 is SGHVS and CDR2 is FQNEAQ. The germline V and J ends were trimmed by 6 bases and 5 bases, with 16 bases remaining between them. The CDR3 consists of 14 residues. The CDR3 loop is CASSQARGRYGYTF. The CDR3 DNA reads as TGTGCCAGCAGTCAAGCGAGGGGCAGATATGGCTACACCTTC.

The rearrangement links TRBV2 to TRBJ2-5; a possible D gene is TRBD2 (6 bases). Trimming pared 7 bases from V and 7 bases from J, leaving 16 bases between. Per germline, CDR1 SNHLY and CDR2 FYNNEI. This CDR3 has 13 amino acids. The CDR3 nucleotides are TGTGCCAGCATTCCGTGGGACTTCGGGACCCAGTACTTC. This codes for CASIPWDFGTQYF. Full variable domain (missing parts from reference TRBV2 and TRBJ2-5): EPEVTQTPSHQVTQMGQEVILRCVPISNHLYFYWYRQILGQKVEFLVSFYNNEISEKSEIFDDQFSVERPDGSNFTLKIRSTKLEDSAMYFCASIPWDFGTQYFGPGTRLLVL.

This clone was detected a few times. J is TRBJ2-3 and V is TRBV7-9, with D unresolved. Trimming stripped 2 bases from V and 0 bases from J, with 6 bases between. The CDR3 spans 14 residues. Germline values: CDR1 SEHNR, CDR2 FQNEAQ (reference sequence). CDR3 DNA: TGTGCCAGCAGCTTAACTGCTAGCACAGATACGCAGTATTTT. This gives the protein CASSLTASTDTQYF.

CDR3 sequence reads: CASSPIEQGNYEQYF. CDR3 DNA: TGTGCCAGCAGCCCCATCGAACAGGGAAACTACGAGCAGTACTTC. The rearrangement uses TRBV7-2 and TRBJ2-7, with a weak D call TRBD1 (6 bases). Germline-derived CDR1 and CDR2 are SGHTA and FQGNSA. This CDR3 region has 15 residues. Trimming removed 5 bases at V and 3 bases at J, with 17 bases between.

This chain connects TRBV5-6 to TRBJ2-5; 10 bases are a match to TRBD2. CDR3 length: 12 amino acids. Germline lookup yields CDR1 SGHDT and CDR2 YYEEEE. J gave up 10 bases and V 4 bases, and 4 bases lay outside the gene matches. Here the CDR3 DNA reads TGTGCCAGCAGCGGGGTAGCGGGGGGCCAGTACTTC. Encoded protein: CASSGVAGGQYF.

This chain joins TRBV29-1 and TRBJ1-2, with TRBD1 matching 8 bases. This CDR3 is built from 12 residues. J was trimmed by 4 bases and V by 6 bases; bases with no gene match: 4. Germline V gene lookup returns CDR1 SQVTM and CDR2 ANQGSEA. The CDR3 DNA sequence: TGCAGCGTCGTTGGACAGGGCTATGGCTACACCTTC. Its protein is CSVVGQGYGYTF.

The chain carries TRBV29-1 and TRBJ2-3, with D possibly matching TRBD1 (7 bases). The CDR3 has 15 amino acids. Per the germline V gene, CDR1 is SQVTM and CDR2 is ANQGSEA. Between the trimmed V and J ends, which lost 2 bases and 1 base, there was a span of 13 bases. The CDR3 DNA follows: TGCAGCGTTGAAAGAACAGGGGAGGGCACAGATACGCAGTATTTT. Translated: CSVERTGEGTDTQYF.

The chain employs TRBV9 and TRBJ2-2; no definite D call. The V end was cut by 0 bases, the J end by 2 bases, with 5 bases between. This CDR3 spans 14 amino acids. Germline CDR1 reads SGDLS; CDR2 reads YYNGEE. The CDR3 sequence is CASSVVPNTGELFF. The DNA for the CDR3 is TGTGCCAGCAGCGTAGTCCCAAACACCGGGGAGCTGTTTTTT.

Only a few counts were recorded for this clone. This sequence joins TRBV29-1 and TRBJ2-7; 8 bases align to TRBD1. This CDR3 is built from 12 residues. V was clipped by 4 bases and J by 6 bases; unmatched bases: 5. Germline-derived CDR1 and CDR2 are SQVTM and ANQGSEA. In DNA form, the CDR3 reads TGCAGCGTTGGAGACAGGGGAGCCGAGCAGTACTTC. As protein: CSVGDRGAEQYF.